Presented here are 20 T cell receptor beta chains from one specimen sequenced in a study of PD-1 blockade in classical Hodgkin lymphoma. Every patient relapsed after autologous stem cell transplantation, and brentuximab vedotin exposure varied. TCRdb keeps only in-frame clones here, not all; method: immunoSEQ multiplex PCR. The sample gives more than 40,000 clones, 88% of which show up once; roughly a tenth is in the top ten. The sequencing used peripheral blood mononuclear cells (PBMCs), collected at baseline. The receptor set was obtained from a human donor with classical Hodgkin lymphoma.

Comments on this clone: Other DNA variants within this sample encode the same CDR3. The rearrangement uses TRBV27 and TRBJ1-2; D might be TRBD1 (5 bases). Germline values: CDR1 MNHEY, CDR2 SMNVEV (reference sequence). The CDR3 has 14 amino acids. Trimming took 2 bases from V and 0 from J, leaving 7 bases between them. This chain's CDR3 is CASSLDRANYGYTF. The CDR3 DNA reads TGTGCCAGCAGTTTAGACAGAGCTAACTATGGCTACACCTTC.

This chain connects TRBV5-1 to TRBJ1-1; TRBD1 agrees at 10 bases. CDR1 is SGHRS and CDR2 is YFSETQ in the germline V gene. The CDR3 is 15 residues long. With V trimmed by 0 bases and J by 6 bases, 5 bases remained unmatched. The DNA for the CDR3 is TGCGCCAGCAGCTTGGGGGGACAGGGGTTCTCTGAAGCTTTCTTT. This encodes CASSLGGQGFSEAFF.

The gene calls are TRBV11-2 and TRBJ1-2, with D possibly being TRBD1 (5 bases). Trimming cost V 5 bases and J 3 bases, with 10 bases left between them. In germline, CDR1 is SGHAT, CDR2 FQNNGV. This CDR3 has 13 residues. The CDR3 DNA is TGTGCCAGCAGCCAACCGGGGGACTATGGCTACACCTTC. The encoded protein is CASSQPGDYGYTF.

This clone was counted between two and nine times. This chain joins TRBV6-8 and TRBJ1-5; weak D call: TRBD1 (6 bases). This CDR3 has 16 amino acids. V was pared by 4 bases and J by 2 bases, with 15 bases between. The germline CDR1 and CDR2 sequences are MNHGY and SAAAGT. CDR3 protein: CASSSQGPYGNQPQHF. CDR3 in DNA: TGTGCCAGCAGTTCCCAGGGGCCCTACGGCAATCAGCCCCAGCATTTT.

The chain links TRBV18 to TRBJ2-7; D perhaps matches TRBD2 (6 bases). Germline V gene lookup returns CDR1 KGHSH and CDR2 LQKENI. The CDR3 contains 13 residues. With 3 bases removed from V and 2 bases from J, the gap between germline ends came to 8 bases. CDR3 protein: CASSPEGTYEQYF. The CDR3 DNA follows: TGTGCCAGCTCACCGGAGGGGACCTACGAGCAGTACTTC.

This clone was counted a single time. V is TRBV9 and J is TRBJ2-2, with D maybe TRBD1 (6 bases). This CDR3 has 15 amino acids. Germline CDR1 is SGDLS and CDR2 is YYNGEE. Trimming stripped 5 bases from V and 3 bases from J, with 14 bases between. CDR3 sequence (DNA): TGTGCCAGCAGTTCCTCGGACAGATACACCGGGGAGCTGTTTTTT. It is translated as CASSSSDRYTGELFF.

The V call is TRBV4-1, the J call TRBJ1-6, with 7 bases aligning to TRBD1. V was pared by 0 bases and J by 4 bases, with 3 bases of the junction left unmatched. Germline values: CDR1 MGHRA, CDR2 YSYEKL. The CDR3 is made up of 16 amino acids. The CDR3 loop is CASSQDRQGYNSPLHF. In DNA form, the CDR3 reads TGCGCCAGCAGCCAAGATAGACAGGGTTATAATTCACCCCTCCACTTT.

The rearrangement joins TRBV6-1 to TRBJ2-7; no reliable D call. This CDR3 spans 15 amino acids. The V end was cut by 1 base, the J end by 1 base, with 11 bases between. The germline V gene has CDR1 MNHNS and CDR2 SASEGT. This chain's CDR3 is CASSEEATISYEQYF. CDR3 DNA: TGTGCCAGCAGTGAAGAGGCCACCATATCCTACGAGCAGTACTTC.

V and J are TRBV29-1 and TRBJ2-7; possible D gene TRBD1, 6 bases. The CDR3 has 10 residues. Germline lookup yields CDR1 SQVTM and CDR2 ANQGSEA. This CDR3 is CDTGTYEQYF. As DNA, the CDR3 is TGCGATACAGGGACCTACGAGCAGTACTTC.

The chain combines TRBV9 with TRBJ1-2; tentative D call: TRBD1 (6 bases). Germline V gene sequence: CDR1 SGDLS, CDR2 YYNGEE. V was pared by 3 bases and J by 0 bases, with 21 bases between. This CDR3 has 18 residues. CDR3 sequence (DNA): TGTGCCAGCAGCGCCGACGACGGACAGTTCGAGCCTAACTATGGCTACACCTTC. Protein product: CASSADDGQFEPNYGYTF.

This clone was seen a single time. The chain's CDR3 is CASSADRIGNTIYF. The CDR3 bases are TGTGCCAGCAGCGCCGACAGGATTGGAAACACCATATATTTT. The chain couples TRBV9 to TRBJ1-3; TRBD1 is a possible D gene (6 bases). Trimming removed 3 bases at V and 3 bases at J, with 10 bases between. Germline values: CDR1 SGDLS, CDR2 YYNGEE. The length of the CDR3 is 14 residues.

This clone occurred once. This sequence joins TRBV11-3 and TRBJ2-1, with 10 bases that match TRBD2. The CDR3 length is 16 residues. The V and J ends lost 1 base and 10 bases, in that order; junction bases with no gene match: 10. Germline V gene lookup returns CDR1 SGHNT and CDR2 YENEEA. DNA for the CDR3: TGTGCCAGCAGCTTAGGGGGGACTAGCGACGCGAGAGAGCAGTTCTTC. This sequence encodes CASSLGGTSDAREQFF.

Remarks on this clone: Sequence at one end of the junction differs from germline and may be a read error. The rearrangement uses TRBV7-7 and TRBJ2-2; 10 bases align to TRBD1. CDR3 length equals 16 residues. Germline CDR1 reads SSHAT; CDR2 reads FNYEAQ (reference sequence). CDR3 nucleotides: TGTGCTAGCAGCTTTAGGACAGGGGGAGTATCCGGGGAGCTGTTTTTT. It translates to CASSFRTGGVSGELFF.

J is TRBJ2-1 and V is TRBV2; 9 positions match TRBD2. CDR1 and CDR2 from the germline V gene are SNHLY and FYNNEI. Trimming took 5 bases from V and 10 from J; bases not matched to a gene: 12. The CDR3 runs 15 residues. The CDR3 region is CASSYVAGALGEQFF. The CDR3 DNA reads TGTGCCAGCAGTTACGTAGCGGGGGCCTTGGGAGAGCAGTTCTTC. Complete variable domain (other parts from reference TRBV2 and TRBJ2-1): EPEVTQTPSHQVTQMGQEVILRCVPISNHLYFYWYRQILGQKVEFLVSFYNNEISEKSEIFDDQFSVERPDGSNFTLKIRSTKLEDSAMYFCASSYVAGALGEQFFGPGTRLTVL.

J is TRBJ2-2 and V is TRBV23-1, with 9 bases that match TRBD1. TRBV23-1 is filed as an ORF, its function uncertain. The junction had 6 bases not matched to a gene; V was cut back by 0 bases and J by 7 bases. The CDR3 runs to 16 residues. The CDR3 DNA reads as TGCGCCAGCAGTCAATCTCACAGGGGGCAGGACGGGGAGCTGTTTTTT. Translated, it gives CASSQSHRGQDGELFF.

CDR3 bases: TGTGCCAGCAGCCAAGCTGGACTACCTTACGAGCAGTACTTC. Its protein product is CASSQAGLPYEQYF. This sequence joins TRBV14 and TRBJ2-7; TRBD2 is a possible D gene (6 bases). The CDR3 is 14 residues long. Germline CDR1 and CDR2: SGHDN and FVKESK. V was shortened by 1 base and J by 4 bases, with 11 bases between the two germline ends.

The chain recombines TRBV7-9 with TRBJ1-3; D possibly corresponds to TRBD1 (5 bases). The germline V and J ends were trimmed by 4 bases and 2 bases, with 15 bases remaining between them. There are 16 residues in the CDR3. The germline V gene encodes CDR1 SEHNR and CDR2 FQNEAQ (reference sequence). The CDR3 region has the DNA TGTGCCAGCAGCTCACGCCCCACGGGACCTGGAAACACCATATATTTT. This translates into CASSSRPTGPGNTIYF.

The rearrangement links TRBV27 to TRBJ2-2; D may be TRBD2 (6 bases). V shed 2 bases and J shed 2 bases, with 15 bases lying between them. The CDR3 totals 17 residues. Germline loops: CDR1 MNHEY, CDR2 SMNVEV (reference sequence). The CDR3 DNA reads TGTGCCAGCAGTTTAAAGGCAGGAGGGTCCAACACCGGGGAGCTGTTTTTT. It is translated as CASSLKAGGSNTGELFF.

V usage is TRBV6-5 and J usage is TRBJ2-1, with 9 bases fitting TRBD2. V shed 0 bases, J shed 6 bases, and the junction held 3 bases outside the gene matches. CDR1 and CDR2 from the germline V gene are MNHEY and SVGAGI. The CDR3 contains 15 residues. CDR3 amino acids: CASSYSLAGRNEQFF. The DNA for the CDR3 is TGTGCCAGCAGTTACTCACTAGCGGGCCGCAATGAGCAGTTCTTC.

V and J are TRBV6-1 and TRBJ2-7; unclear D gene. V gave up 0 bases and J gave up 7 bases, with 19 bases separating them. Germline V CDR1 and CDR2: MNHNS, SASEGT. CDR3 size: 16 residues. CDR3 nucleotides: TGTGCCAGCAGTGAAGCGCGGAATGGATGGAGAAGAGAGCAGTACTTC. Amino acids: CASSEARNGWRREQYF.